These 15 T cell receptor beta chains were all obtained from the same sample, sequenced in a study of blood T cell repertoires in COVID-19. Measured with immunoSEQ multiplex PCR; TCRdb has only the in-frame clones, and not every one. Here the sample spans 300,000 to 350,000 clones, about 91% being singletons. The specimen sequenced was peripheral blood. The receptor source for this set is a young woman with COVID-19, enrolled during active disease.

The chain has TRBV4-2 and TRBJ2-1; D is unresolved. This CDR3 comprises 16 residues. From germline, CDR1 is LGHNA and CDR2 YNFKEQ. With 0 bases removed from V and 7 bases from J, the gap between germline ends came to 16 bases. This chain's CDR3 is CASSQDRQARRNEQFF. The CDR3 coding sequence is TGTGCCAGCAGCCAAGATCGTCAGGCAAGAAGAAATGAGCAGTTCTTC.

The rearrangement uses TRBV6-6 and TRBJ2-1; D is perhaps TRBD2 (7 bases). Germline loops: CDR1 MNHNY, CDR2 SVGAGI (reference sequence). Trimming took off 4 bases at V and 6 bases at J, with 10 bases between the two ends. This CDR3 comprises 13 residues. The CDR3 region has the DNA TGTGCCAGCAGTTGGGGGGGCGGCAATGAGCAGTTCTTC. This codes for CASSWGGGNEQFF.

The chain carries TRBV5-6 and TRBJ1-6, with D tentatively TRBD1 (5 bases). The germline gives CDR1 SGHDT, CDR2 YYEEEE. Trimming removed 2 bases from V and 2 bases from J, with 8 bases in between. The CDR3 spans 15 residues. CDR3 loop: CASSFWGAYNSPLHF. The CDR3 DNA is TGTGCCAGCAGCTTCTGGGGGGCCTATAATTCACCCCTCCACTTT. The full variable domain, rest sourced from reference TRBV5-6 and TRBJ1-6, is DAGVTQSPTHLIKTRGQQVTLRCSPKSGHDTVSWYQQALGQGPQFIFQYYEEEERQRGNFPDRFSGHQFPNYSSELNVNALLLGDSALYLCASSFWGAYNSPLHFGNGTRLTVT.

DNA for the CDR3: TGTGCCAGCAGCTTGGGACAGGGTTCAGGAGAGACCCAGTACTTC. Protein product: CASSLGQGSGETQYF. This sequence joins TRBV5-8 and TRBJ2-5; 7 bases match TRBD1. This CDR3 contains 15 residues. The J segment lost 4 bases and the V segment lost 0 bases, leaving 6 bases of the junction unmatched. CDR1 is SGHTS, CDR2 YDEGEE, per germline.

The chain uses TRBV5-8 and TRBJ1-4; D uncertain. There are 15 residues in the CDR3. From germline, CDR1 is SGHTS and CDR2 YDEGEE. V was clipped by 1 base and J by 10 bases, with 17 bases between them. CDR3 sequence (DNA): TGTGCCAGCAGCTTGATAAGTACTCCGCGAGGAAAACTGTTTTTT. Residues: CASSLISTPRGKLFF.

The gene calls are TRBV24-1 and TRBJ2-1; a weak D match, TRBD1 (8 bases). Trimming removed 4 bases from V and 8 bases from J, with 14 bases in between. CDR3 length equals 14 residues. The V gene's germline CDR1 is KGHDR and CDR2 SFDVKD. The CDR3, as DNA: TGTGCCACCAGTGAACAGGGGGGGTTGGATGAGCAGTTCTTC. As protein: CATSEQGGLDEQFF.

This clone was seen a single time. This sequence joins TRBV7-2 and TRBJ1-2; the match to TRBD1 covers 9 bases. The CDR3 is 14 amino acids. The germline gives CDR1 SGHTA, CDR2 FQGNSA. J lost 5 bases, V lost 2 bases, and 3 bases had no gene match. CDR3 amino acids: CASSLRDRVYGYTF. CDR3 nucleotides: TGTGCCAGCAGCTTAAGGGACAGGGTTTATGGCTACACCTTC.

This chain connects TRBV5-1 to TRBJ1-2; D possibly corresponds to TRBD1 (6 bases). The V gene lost 0 bases and the J gene lost 7 bases, with 13 bases spanning the gap. The germline CDR1 and CDR2 sequences are SGHRS and YFSETQ. The CDR3 spans 14 residues. The CDR3 here is CASSLGEGVGGYTF. The DNA of the CDR3 is TGCGCCAGCAGCTTGGGAGAGGGGGTAGGTGGCTACACCTTC.

The chain joins TRBV29-1 to TRBJ1-2, with D possibly matching TRBD1 (5 bases). The CDR3 has 13 amino acids. V lost 6 bases and J lost 3, with 14 bases in between. Germline values: CDR1 SQVTM, CDR2 ANQGSEA. CDR3 amino acids: CSVLPDSDYGYTF. The CDR3 nucleotides are TGCAGCGTCTTACCTGACAGTGACTATGGCTACACCTTC.

CDR3 sequence (DNA): TGTGCCACAAGGCCCGATTCCCAGGGGCCATACTATGGCTACACCTTC. Protein product: CATRPDSQGPYYGYTF. This chain connects TRBV27 to TRBJ1-2, with D maybe TRBD1 (6 bases). V lost 10 bases and J 3 bases, leaving 24 bases between the germline ends. The CDR3 consists of 16 residues. Per germline, CDR1 MNHEY and CDR2 SMNVEV (reference sequence).

CDR3 amino acids: CASSLTGGRYEQYF. In DNA form, the CDR3 reads TGTGCCAGCAGCTTAACGGGGGGTAGGTACGAGCAGTACTTC. The chain couples TRBV11-3 to TRBJ2-7; 7 nucleotides align to TRBD2. The CDR3 is 14 amino acids. The ends lost 2 bases at V and 4 bases at J; junction bases unmatched: 5. Germline loops: CDR1 SGHNT, CDR2 YENEEA.

The chain links TRBV11-2 to TRBJ2-5, with 16 bases identical to TRBD2. The CDR3 runs to 17 residues. Germline-derived CDR1 and CDR2 are SGHAT and FQNNGV. Trimming at V came to 5 bases and at J to 5 bases, leaving 8 bases not matched to a gene. The CDR3: CASSTGLAGGQRETQYF. The DNA of the CDR3 is TGTGCCAGCAGCACGGGACTAGCGGGGGGGCAAAGGGAGACCCAGTACTTC.

The genes are TRBV7-2 and TRBJ2-1; 8 bases match TRBD2. This CDR3 is built from 16 residues. V dropped 5 bases and J dropped 6; count of bases not matched to a gene: 12. Germline V gene sequence: CDR1 SGHTA, CDR2 FQGNSA. In nucleotides, the CDR3 is TGTGCCAGCAGCACCCTAGCGGGTCGACGCTTCAATGAGCAGTTCTTC. This translates into CASSTLAGRRFNEQFF.

The V and J genes are TRBV11-3 and TRBJ2-2, with 8 bases fitting TRBD2. Germline-derived CDR1 and CDR2 are SGHNT and YENEEA. The CDR3 sequence is 16 residues long. V shed 1 base and J 1 base; nucleotides not matched to a gene: 2. CDR3 sequence (DNA): TGTGCCAGCAGCTTAGCGGGGGGGCTGAACACCGGGGAGCTGTTTTTT. Residues: CASSLAGGLNTGELFF.

The V and J genes are TRBV4-1 and TRBJ1-4; D might be TRBD1 (5 bases). V was shortened by 0 bases and J by 8 bases, with 19 bases between the two germline ends. The CDR3 has 17 amino acids. In germline, CDR1 is MGHRA, CDR2 YSYEKL. The CDR3 spells CASSQDLGGGVGEKLFF. The CDR3 DNA follows: TGCGCCAGCAGCCAAGATTTGGGGGGAGGCGTTGGCGAAAAACTGTTTTTT.